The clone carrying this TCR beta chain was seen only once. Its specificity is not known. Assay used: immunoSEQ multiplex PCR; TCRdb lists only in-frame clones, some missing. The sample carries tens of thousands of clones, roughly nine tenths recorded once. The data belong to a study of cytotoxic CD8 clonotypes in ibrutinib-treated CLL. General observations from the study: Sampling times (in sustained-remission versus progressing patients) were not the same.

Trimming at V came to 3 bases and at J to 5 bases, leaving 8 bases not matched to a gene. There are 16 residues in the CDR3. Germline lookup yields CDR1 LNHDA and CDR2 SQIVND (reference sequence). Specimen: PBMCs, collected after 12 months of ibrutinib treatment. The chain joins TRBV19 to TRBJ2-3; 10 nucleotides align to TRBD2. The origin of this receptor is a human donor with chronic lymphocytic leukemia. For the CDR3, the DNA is TGTGCCAGTAGTATCCTACCTAGCGGGAGACAAGATACGCAGTATTTT. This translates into CASSILPSGRQDTQYF.